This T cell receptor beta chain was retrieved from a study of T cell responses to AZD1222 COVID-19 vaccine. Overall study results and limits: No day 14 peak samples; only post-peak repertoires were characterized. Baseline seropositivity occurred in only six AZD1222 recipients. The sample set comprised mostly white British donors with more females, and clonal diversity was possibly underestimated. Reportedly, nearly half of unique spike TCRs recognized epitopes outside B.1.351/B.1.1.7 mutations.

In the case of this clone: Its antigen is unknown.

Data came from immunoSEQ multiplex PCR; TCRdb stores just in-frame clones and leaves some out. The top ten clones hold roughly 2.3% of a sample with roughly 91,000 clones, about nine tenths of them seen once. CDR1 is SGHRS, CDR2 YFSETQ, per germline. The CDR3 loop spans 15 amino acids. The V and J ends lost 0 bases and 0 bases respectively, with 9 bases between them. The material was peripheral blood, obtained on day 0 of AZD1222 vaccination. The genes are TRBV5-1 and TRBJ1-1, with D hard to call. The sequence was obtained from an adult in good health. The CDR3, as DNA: TGCGCCAGCAGCTTGGTGAGCCTCATGAACACTGAAGCTTTCTTT. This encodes CASSLVSLMNTEAFF.